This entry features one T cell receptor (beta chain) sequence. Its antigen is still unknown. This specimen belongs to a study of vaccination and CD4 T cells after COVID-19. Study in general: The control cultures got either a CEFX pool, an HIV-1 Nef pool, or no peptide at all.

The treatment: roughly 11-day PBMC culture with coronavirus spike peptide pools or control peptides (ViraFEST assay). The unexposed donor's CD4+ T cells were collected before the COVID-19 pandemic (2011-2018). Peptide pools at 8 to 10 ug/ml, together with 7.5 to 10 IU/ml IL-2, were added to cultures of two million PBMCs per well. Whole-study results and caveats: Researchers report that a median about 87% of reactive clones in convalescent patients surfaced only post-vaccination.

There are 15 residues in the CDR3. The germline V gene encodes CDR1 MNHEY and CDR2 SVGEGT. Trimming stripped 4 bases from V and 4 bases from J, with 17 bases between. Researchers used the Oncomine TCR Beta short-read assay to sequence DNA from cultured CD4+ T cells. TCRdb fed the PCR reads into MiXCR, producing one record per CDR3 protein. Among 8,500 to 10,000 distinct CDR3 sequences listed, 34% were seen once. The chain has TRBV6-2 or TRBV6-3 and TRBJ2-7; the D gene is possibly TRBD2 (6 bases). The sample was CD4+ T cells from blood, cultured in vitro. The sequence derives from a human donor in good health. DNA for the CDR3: TGTGCCAGCAGTTCCCCGGGGGAGCGCGCGTACGAGCAGTACTTC. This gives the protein CASSSPGERAYEQYF.